The 3 T cell receptor beta chains reported below all come from one sample, sequenced in a study of T cell responses to AZD1222 COVID-19 vaccine. Using immunoSEQ multiplex PCR, the repertoire was profiled, and TCRdb retains in-frame clones only, with some absent. The sample has approximately 180,000 clones, roughly nine tenths seen once. The source was peripheral blood, collected on day 0 of AZD1222 vaccination. The receptors shown here come from an adult in good health.

This chain uses TRBV14 with TRBJ1-4; the match to TRBD1 covers 9 bases. Trimming at V came to 4 bases and at J to 8 bases, leaving 11 bases not matched to a gene. In germline, CDR1 is SGHDN, CDR2 FVKESK. The CDR3 extends over 16 amino acids. The CDR3 DNA follows: TGTGCCAGCAGCCCTCACGGTGGGACAGGGAAGGAAAAACTGTTTTTT. Its translation: CASSPHGGTGKEKLFF.

The chain joins TRBV13 to TRBJ2-3; no clear D gene. V was pared by 5 bases and J by 2 bases, with 20 bases between. CDR1 is PRHDT and CDR2 is FYEKMQ in the germline V gene (reference sequence). CDR3 length: 17 residues. The CDR3 DNA reads TGTGCCAGCAGCCCATCGCTCAGTCGGGCCGACACAGATACGCAGTATTTT. Protein product: CASSPSLSRADTDTQYF.

This chain uses TRBV6-2 or TRBV6-3 with TRBJ2-5; D perhaps matches TRBD2 (5 bases). Trimming pared 6 bases from V and 5 bases from J, leaving 19 bases between. CDR3 length: 15 residues. The germline CDR1 and CDR2 sequences are MNHEY and SVGEGT. CDR3 coding DNA: TGTGCCAGCAGCCCCCTGGCCTCGTCGGGGGAGACCCAGTACTTC. It specifies CASSPLASSGETQYF.